This TCR beta chain was documented in a study of OX40 agonist ivuxolimab in advanced cancers. Study-level information: Participants, approximately 80% male, averaged approximately 65 years of age, ranging from about 20 to 80. Study results and caveats: CD4+ and CD8+ blood T cells expanded clonally by week 6 at 0.1 to 3.0 mg/kg.

Produced via immunoSEQ multiplex PCR; TCRdb's table is partial and in-frame only. The table includes around 45,000 clones, around 88% detected once. The length of the CDR3 is 14 residues. With 4 bases removed from V and 9 bases from J, the gap between germline ends came to 19 bases. Germline V lookup: CDR1 SGHDT, CDR2 YYEEEE. On this clone: Its antigen remains unknown.

Sequencing used CD4+ or CD8+ T cells sorted from blood, obtained in a trial of the OX40 agonist ivuxolimab. This rearrangement joins TRBV5-6 to TRBJ1-2; D perhaps matches TRBD1 (6 bases). This TCR was recovered from an adult with an advanced solid tumor such as melanoma, head and neck, liver or kidney cancer. CDR3 sequence reads: CASSTQGIDLRYTF. The CDR3 DNA is TGTGCCAGCAGCACCCAGGGGATTGATTTGCGCTACACCTTC. Variable domain in full (rest from reference TRBV5-6 and TRBJ1-2): DAGVTQSPTHLIKTRGQQVTLRCSPKSGHDTVSWYQQALGQGPQFIFQYYEEEERQRGNFPDRFSGHQFPNYSSELNVNALLLGDSALYLCASSTQGIDLRYTFGSGTRLTVV.